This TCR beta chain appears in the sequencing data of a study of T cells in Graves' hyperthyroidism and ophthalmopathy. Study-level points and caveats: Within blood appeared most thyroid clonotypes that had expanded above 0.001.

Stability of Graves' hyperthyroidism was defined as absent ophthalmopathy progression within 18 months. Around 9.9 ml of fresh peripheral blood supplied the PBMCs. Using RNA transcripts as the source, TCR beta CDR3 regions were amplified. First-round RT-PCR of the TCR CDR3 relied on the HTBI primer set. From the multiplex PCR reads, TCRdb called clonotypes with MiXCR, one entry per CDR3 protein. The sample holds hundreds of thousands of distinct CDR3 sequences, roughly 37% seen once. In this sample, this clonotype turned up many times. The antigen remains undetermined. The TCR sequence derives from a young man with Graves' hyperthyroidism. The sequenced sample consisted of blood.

The CDR3 DNA follows: TGTGCCAGCAGACACGACAGGGCAGAGACCCAGTACTTC. This translates into CASRHDRAETQYF. This chain connects TRBV2 to TRBJ2-5; the match to TRBD1 covers 7 bases. Germline lookup yields CDR1 SNHLY and CDR2 FYNNEI. After removal of 6 bases from V and 4 bases from J, the junction contained 5 bases not matched to a gene. This CDR3 contains 13 residues.